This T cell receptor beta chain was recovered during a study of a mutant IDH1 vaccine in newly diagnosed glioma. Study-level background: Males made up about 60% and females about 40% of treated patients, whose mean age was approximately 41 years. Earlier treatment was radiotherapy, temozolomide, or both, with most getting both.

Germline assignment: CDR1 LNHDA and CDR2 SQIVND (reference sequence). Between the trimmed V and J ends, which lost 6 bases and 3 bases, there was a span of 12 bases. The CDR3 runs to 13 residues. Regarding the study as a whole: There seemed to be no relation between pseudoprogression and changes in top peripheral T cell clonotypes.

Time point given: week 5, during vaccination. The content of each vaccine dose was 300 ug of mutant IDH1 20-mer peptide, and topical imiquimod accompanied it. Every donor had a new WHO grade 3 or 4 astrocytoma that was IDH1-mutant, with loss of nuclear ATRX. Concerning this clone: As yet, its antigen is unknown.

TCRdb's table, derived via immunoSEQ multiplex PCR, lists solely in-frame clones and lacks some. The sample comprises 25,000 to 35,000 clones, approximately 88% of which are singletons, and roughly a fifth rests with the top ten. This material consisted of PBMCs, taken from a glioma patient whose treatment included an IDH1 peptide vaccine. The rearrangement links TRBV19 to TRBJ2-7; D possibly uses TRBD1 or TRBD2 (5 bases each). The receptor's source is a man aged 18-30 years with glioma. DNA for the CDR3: TGTGCCAGTAGCCCTGGGGGATACTACGAGCAGTACTTC. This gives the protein CASSPGGYYEQYF.